This TCR beta chain came from a study of shared T cell receptors in the human thymus. This CDR3 contains 14 residues. CDR1 and CDR2 from the germline V gene are SGHNT and YYREEE (reference sequence). V shed 6 bases and J 7 bases; nucleotides not matched to a gene: 6. This table comes from immunoSEQ multiplex PCR, and its TCRdb copy is limited to in-frame clones, with some not included. The table shows approximately 660,000 clones, with roughly 88% occurring only once. These data were also reused for a study on human thymus T cells. As that report states: The people who donated were healthy Finnish babies having corrective surgery for congenital heart defects. Resections from corrective heart surgery supplied the thymus tissue. The related literature has documented a marked overlap of thymic repertoires among unrelated individuals.

The sequence came from a boy under three years old with a congenital heart defect. Sequencing was performed on thymocytes. The chain uses TRBV5-4 and TRBJ2-1; TRBD2 matches at 11 bases. The CDR3 region has the DNA TGTGCCAGCACCCCCAGGACTAGCGGGAATGAGCAGTTCTTC. The encoded protein is CASTPRTSGNEQFF. The entire variable domain, with the rest obtained from reference TRBV5-4 and TRBJ2-1, is as follows: ETGVTQSPTHLIKTRGQQVTLRCSSQSGHNTVSWYQQALGQGPQFIFQYYREEENGRGNFPPRFSGLQFPNYSSELNVNALELDDSALYLCASTPRTSGNEQFFGPGTRLTVL.